The clone carrying this T cell receptor (beta chain) was counted a few times. Its antigen is currently unknown. These data originate in a study of T cell repertoires in cytomegalovirus infection. The CDR3 extends over 17 amino acids. Germline loops: CDR1 MNHEY, CDR2 SVGEGT. Trimming cost V 0 bases and J 4 bases, with 16 bases left between them. TCRdb ran MiXCR on the reads and lists one entry per CDR3 protein. The sample lists roughly 990,000 distinct CDR3 sequences; about 33% were seen once. The chain employs TRBV6-2 or TRBV6-3 and TRBJ1-5; D is ambiguous. The sequences come from cultured CD8+ T cells from PBMCs, collected from culture after CMV antigen stimulation. The receptor was derived from a human donor in good health (CMV status not recorded). Some clones in this sample may be carry-over from other donors' samples. In DNA, the CDR3 is TGTGCCAGCAGTTACTCGGTTGAATTTATGCGGAATCAGCCCCAGCATTTT. Protein: CASSYSVEFMRNQPQHF.